These 3 T cell receptor beta chains originate from one sample sequenced in a study of blood T cell repertoires in COVID-19. The protocol was immunoSEQ multiplex PCR, while the TCRdb copy is restricted to in-frame clones and leaves out a portion. The repertoire has 110,000 to 150,000 clones, approximately 78% of them found once; the top ten carry approximately 6%. Sequencing input: PBMCs or T cells enriched from blood (not recorded which). These receptors were obtained from a woman in her 50s who had recovered from COVID-19.

This rearrangement joins TRBV5-1 to TRBJ2-7; TRBD1 matches 7 bases. V shed 4 bases and J 2 bases; nucleotides not matched to a gene: 9. Germline loops: CDR1 SGHRS, CDR2 YFSETQ. The CDR3 has 15 residues. For the CDR3, the DNA is TGCGCCAGCAGCCGGTCGACAGGGAAAACCTACGAGCAGTACTTC. Its translation: CASSRSTGKTYEQYF.

The chain recombines TRBV3-1 (or the pseudogene TRBV3-2) with TRBJ2-3; 7 bases are a match to TRBD2. Trimming removed 3 bases from V and 8 bases from J; junction bases left unmatched: 8. The CDR3 has 14 amino acids. Germline V CDR1 and CDR2: LGHDT, YNNKEL (reference sequence). CDR3 protein: CASSQFTSAGTQYF. CDR3 DNA sequence: TGTGCCAGCAGCCAGTTTACTAGCGCAGGTACGCAGTATTTT.

The V call is TRBV11-3, the J call TRBJ2-1, with D tentatively TRBD1 (6 bases). Per germline, CDR1 SGHNT and CDR2 YENEEA. The CDR3 covers 13 residues. V was trimmed by 5 bases and J by 10 bases, leaving 15 bases between them. The CDR3 here is CASSLQGGSEQFF. The CDR3 DNA is TGTGCCAGCAGCCTACAGGGTGGGTCCGAGCAGTTCTTC.